Following are 14 T cell receptor beta chains from one sample sequenced in a study of blood T cell repertoires in COVID-19 (dated by TCRdb to between 2020 and 2021). Receptor amplification or capture employed the immunoSEQ multiplex PCR assay. The table comes from immuneACCESS by way of TCRdb, which keeps in-frame sequences with V and J called. Part of the clones is missing from these tables; in studies checked, under half for an unresolved V gene and the rest for unknown reasons. Present in this sample are roughly 90,000 clones, roughly 76% of which were seen just once. Clones ranked in the top ten supply roughly 15% of the sample. Sequencing was done on a sample of peripheral blood. The source of these receptors is a woman older than 75 with active or convalescent COVID-19.

This clone was counted once. The chain couples TRBV27 to TRBJ2-6, with D perhaps matching TRBD2 (7 bases). The CDR3 has 15 residues. Trimming removed 7 bases at V and 2 bases at J, with 12 bases between. Germline loops: CDR1 MNHEY, CDR2 SMNVEV (reference sequence). The CDR3, as DNA: TGTGCCAGCAATAAGGGGGGGGCTGGGGCCAACGTCCTGACTTTC. Protein sequence: CASNKGGAGANVLTF.

The chain uses TRBV2 and TRBJ1-1; 7 positions match TRBD1. The CDR3 sequence is 12 residues long. Germline loops: CDR1 SNHLY, CDR2 FYNNEI. The V segment lost 6 bases and the J segment 11 bases; nucleotides outside the gene matches: 9. The CDR3: CASRRTGERAFF. CDR3 bases: TGTGCCAGCAGGCGCACAGGGGAGCGGGCTTTCTTT.

The chain recombines TRBV6-6 with TRBJ2-3; possibly TRBD2 for D (6 bases). CDR3 length: 15 amino acids. CDR1 is MNHNY, CDR2 SVGAGI, per germline (reference sequence). V lost 7 bases and J 2 bases, leaving 16 bases between the germline ends. The CDR3 region is CASTKLGGFTDTQYF. The CDR3 DNA is TGTGCCAGCACTAAACTCGGGGGATTCACAGATACGCAGTATTTT.

The J gene is TRBJ1-2, the V gene TRBV12-3 or TRBV12-4; 7 bases are a match to TRBD1. This CDR3 has 13 residues. J gave up 7 bases and V 6 bases, and 8 bases lay outside the gene matches. CDR3 amino acids: CASRSDRAGGYTF. The CDR3 DNA follows: TGTGCCAGCAGATCCGACAGGGCGGGTGGCTACACCTTC.

The rearrangement joins TRBV28 to TRBJ1-1; possible D gene TRBD1, 5 bases. Trimming stripped 2 bases from V and 3 bases from J, with 13 bases between. The CDR3 runs 15 residues. From germline, CDR1 is MDHEN and CDR2 SYDVKM. CDR3 protein: CASSLTQGGDTEAFF. CDR3 bases: TGTGCCAGCAGTTTAACCCAGGGTGGGGACACTGAAGCTTTCTTT.

The V call is TRBV5-4, the J call TRBJ1-1, with 8 bases aligning to TRBD1. CDR1 is SGHNT, CDR2 YYREEE, per germline (reference sequence). J was trimmed by 1 base and V by 4 bases; bases with no gene match: 9. The CDR3 runs to 16 residues. The CDR3 nucleotides read TGTGCCAGCAGCCCCTGGACAGGGAGTAGGAACACTGAAGCTTTCTTT. The encoded protein is CASSPWTGSRNTEAFF.

This clone has just one count. The V gene is TRBV4-2, the J gene TRBJ1-2; 9 bases fit TRBD1. The CDR3 has 19 amino acids. After removal of 1 base from V and 5 bases from J, the junction contained 17 bases not matched to a gene. CDR1 is LGHNA, CDR2 YNFKEQ, per germline. DNA for the CDR3: TGTGCCAGCAGCCAAGTCACGGATACTACAGGGGGCGCAGGGTATGGCTACACCTTC. It is translated as CASSQVTDTTGGAGYGYTF.

This clone is a singleton in its sample. The V and J genes are TRBV24-1 and TRBJ2-5; perhaps TRBD2 as D (5 bases). This CDR3 spans 14 amino acids. CDR1 and CDR2 (germline): KGHDR, SFDVKD. The V end was cut by 0 bases, the J end by 5 bases, with 9 bases between. The CDR3 is CATSDLYSVETQYF. In nucleotides, the CDR3 is TGTGCCACCAGTGATTTGTATAGCGTGGAGACCCAGTACTTC.

This clone was recorded only once. This rearrangement joins TRBV6-4 to TRBJ1-2, with 8 bases that match TRBD1. Trimming removed 6 bases from V and 4 bases from J; junction bases left unmatched: 16. This CDR3 spans 17 amino acids. Germline V gene sequence: CDR1 MRHNA, CDR2 SNTAGT. The CDR3 DNA follows: TGTGCCAGCAGCCCGAACCGAGCCAGGGGGCGCGGCTATGGCTACACCTTC. It codes for CASSPNRARGRGYGYTF.

V gene TRBV5-8 combines with J gene TRBJ1-1; D is possibly TRBD1 (6 bases). With 4 bases removed from V and 0 bases from J, the gap between germline ends came to 13 bases. Germline lookup yields CDR1 SGHTS and CDR2 YDEGEE. This CDR3 spans 15 amino acids. CDR3 residues: CASSRIGGVNTEAFF. CDR3 DNA sequence: TGTGCCAGCAGCCGAATAGGGGGGGTGAACACTGAAGCTTTCTTT.

The rearrangement links TRBV7-9 to TRBJ1-5; D is undetermined. The CDR3 sequence is 14 residues long. Trimming took 3 bases from V and 6 from J, leaving 12 bases between them. Germline values: CDR1 SEHNR, CDR2 FQNEAQ (reference sequence). CDR3 loop: CASSFVGSGQPQHF. Written as DNA, the CDR3 is TGTGCCAGCAGCTTTGTAGGATCGGGTCAGCCCCAGCATTTT.

The V and J genes are TRBV3-1 (or the pseudogene TRBV3-2) and TRBJ1-1; 7 nucleotides line up with TRBD1. Germline trimming cut 4 bases from V and 11 bases from J; bases unmatched to any gene: 10. Germline V gene lookup returns CDR1 LGHDT and CDR2 YNNKEL (reference sequence). The CDR3 is 13 amino acids. Here the CDR3 reads CASSPYGQERAFF. Written as DNA, the CDR3 is TGTGCCAGCAGCCCTTATGGACAGGAGCGGGCTTTCTTT.

The J gene is TRBJ2-1, the V gene TRBV12-3 or TRBV12-4; no reliable D call. The ends were cut back, 3 bases at V and 8 bases at J, with 11 bases in the middle. The CDR3 is 13 residues long. The CDR3, as DNA: TGTGCCAGCAGTTTGGCTATTCGGGATGAGCAGTTCTTC. Its translation is CASSLAIRDEQFF.

Here the CDR3 reads CSVLGGSDTQYF. The CDR3 nucleotides are TGCAGCGTCTTGGGCGGGTCAGATACGCAGTATTTT. This chain connects TRBV29-1 to TRBJ2-3; TRBD2 might be the D (5 bases). CDR1 is SQVTM, CDR2 ANQGSEA, per germline. V was cut by 6 bases and J by 4 bases, with 11 bases left in between. The length of the CDR3 is 12 residues.